This is a list of T cell receptor beta chains from one sample in a study of blood T cell repertoires in COVID-19. The assay was immunoSEQ multiplex PCR, and TCRdb's table has in-frame clones only and misses some. Of 10,000 to 15,000 clones in the sample, 83% were seen once. Material: peripheral blood. These receptors all come from a man aged 40-55 years with active or convalescent COVID-19. The CDR3 runs from the conserved cysteine through the conserved F or W. D genes are given only for firm matches. Not all rows give a size; the values are once, few, many and, for expanded clones, a class.

D gene,J gene,clone size,V gene,CDR3 protein,CDR3 DNA
NA,TRBJ2-1,once,TRBV29-1,CSGLRGINEQFF,TGCAGCGGATTAAGGGGAATAAATGAGCAGTTCTTC
NA,TRBJ2-2,NA,TRBV5-8,CASSLPYSLNTGELFF,TGTGCCAGCAGCTTGCCGTATTCACTGAACACCGGGGAGCTGTTTTTT
TRBD2,TRBJ2-1,NA,TRBV7-9,CASSSGLATYNEQFF,TGTGCCAGCAGCTCGGGACTAGCCACCTACAATGAGCAGTTCTTC
TRBD2,TRBJ2-7,NA,TRBV3-1/TRBV3-2,CASSALAGELEQYF,TGTGCCAGCAGCGCGCTAGCGGGAGAGCTCGAGCAGTACTTC
TRBD1,TRBJ1-5,NA,TRBV9,CASRLQGARTSNQPQHF,TGTGCCAGCAGATTACAGGGGGCTAGAACTAGCAATCAGCCCCAGCATTTT
NA,TRBJ2-7,NA,TRBV5-8,CASSGRSGIWEEQYF,TGTGCCAGCAGCGGGAGGAGCGGAATCTGGGAGGAGCAGTACTTC
TRBD1,TRBJ2-3,NA,TRBV2,CASGTGSDTQYF,TGTGCCAGCGGGACAGGGTCAGATACGCAGTATTTT
NA,TRBJ2-2,NA,TRBV3-1/TRBV3-2,CASSQDLGTSYTGELFF,TGTGCCAGCAGCCAAGACCTGGGGACATCGTACACCGGGGAGCTGTTTTTT
TRBD2,TRBJ2-7,NA,TRBV7-2,CASSFSGVSYEQYF,TGTGCCAGCAGCTTTAGCGGGGTCTCCTACGAGCAGTACTTC
TRBD1,TRBJ2-5,NA,TRBV19,CASAKGGAGGETQYF,TGTGCCAGTGCAAAAGGGGGCGCGGGTGGAGAGACCCAGTACTTC
NA,TRBJ1-4,NA,TRBV6-6,CASESGNEKLFF,TGTGCCAGCGAGAGTGGTAATGAAAAACTGTTTTTT
NA,TRBJ2-5,NA,TRBV6-4,CAPGELDQETQYF,TGTGCCCCCGGGGAGCTCGACCAAGAGACCCAGTACTTC
NA,TRBJ1-1,NA,TRBV7-9,CASSIMNTEAFF,TGTGCCAGCAGCATAATGAACACTGAAGCTTTCTTT
NA,TRBJ2-2,NA,TRBV6-5,CASSSRVRAGELFF,TGTGCCAGCAGTAGCAGGGTTAGGGCCGGGGAGCTGTTTTTT
NA,TRBJ2-5,NA,TRBV18,CASSQDFGETQYF,TGTGCCAGCTCACAGGACTTTGGGGAGACCCAGTACTTC
TRBD2,TRBJ2-7,NA,TRBV27,CASSLRGGYEQYF,TGTGCCAGCAGCCTTCGCGGGGGGTACGAGCAGTACTTC
TRBD1,TRBJ1-5,NA,TRBV6-2/TRBV6-3,CASRYGTGIQPQHF,TGTGCCAGCAGATACGGGACAGGGATTCAGCCCCAGCATTTT
TRBD1,TRBJ1-2,NA,TRBV18,CASSPPTGGAYGYTF,TGTGCCAGCTCACCTCCCACAGGGGGCGCCTATGGCTACACCTTC
NA,TRBJ1-2,NA,TRBV4-3,CASSQVHRLNLSDYGYTF,TGCGCCAGCAGCCAAGTCCACAGGCTCAATCTTTCGGACTATGGCTACACCTTC
TRBD2,TRBJ2-1,NA,TRBV14,CASSLGLAGAIEQFF,TGTGCCAGCAGCCTCGGACTAGCGGGAGCGATTGAGCAGTTCTTC
TRBD2,TRBJ2-7,once,TRBV6-5,CASMKTSGLAYEQYF,TGTGCCAGCATGAAGACTAGCGGGTTGGCCTACGAGCAGTACTTC
NA,TRBJ1-4,NA,TRBV29-1,CSVSAGEEKLFF,TGCAGCGTTTCTGCAGGGGAGGAAAAACTGTTTTTT
TRBD1,TRBJ1-6,NA,TRBV28,CASRKSGTGVSSPLHF,TGTGCCAGCCGAAAATCTGGGACAGGGGTAAGTTCACCCCTCCACTTT
TRBD2,TRBJ2-1,NA,TRBV2,CASRRGGGAQNEQFF,TGTGCCAGCAGGCGGGGCGGGGGGGCTCAGAATGAGCAGTTCTTC
NA,TRBJ1-2,NA,TRBV9,CASSVEVGGRGGGYTWYTF,TGTGCCAGCAGCGTAGAGGTCGGGGGACGCGGGGGCGGCTACACCTGGTACACCTTC
NA,TRBJ1-4,once,TRBV15,CATSREGGRREKLFF,TGTGCCACCAGCAGAGAGGGGGGGCGCCGTGAAAAACTGTTTTTT
NA,TRBJ2-3,NA,TRBV4-1,CASSQFGRSTDTQYF,TGCGCCAGCAGCCAATTCGGTCGGAGCACAGATACGCAGTATTTT
NA,TRBJ2-1,NA,TRBV7-8,CASSLGGSGNNEQFF,TGTGCCAGCAGCTTAGGGGGAAGCGGTAACAATGAGCAGTTCTTC
TRBD2,TRBJ2-4,NA,TRBV4-1,CASSLGTSGRAYIQYF,TGCGCCAGCAGCCTCGGGACTAGCGGGAGGGCATACATTCAGTACTTC
NA,TRBJ1-2,few,TRBV28,CASSHRQRANYGYTF,TGTGCCAGCAGTCACCGACAGAGAGCTAACTATGGCTACACCTTC
TRBD2,TRBJ2-1,NA,TRBV6-5,CASRSGGHYNEQFF,TGTGCCAGCAGGAGCGGGGGCCACTACAATGAGCAGTTCTTC
NA,TRBJ1-4,NA,TRBV4-3,CASSQAAAGREKLFF,TGCGCCAGCAGCCAAGCGGCGGCAGGGAGGGAAAAACTGTTTTTT
NA,TRBJ1-2,NA,TRBV12-3/TRBV12-4,CASSLVGDYTF,TGTGCCAGCAGTTTAGTAGGGGACTACACCTTC
NA,TRBJ1-2,once,TRBV11-1,CASSLSEFYGYTF,TGTGCCAGCAGCTTAAGTGAGTTCTATGGCTACACCTTC
NA,TRBJ1-2,few,TRBV6-5,CASSYSSSSYYGYTF,TGTGCCAGCAGTTACTCTTCTTCCAGTTACTATGGCTACACCTTC
TRBD2,TRBJ2-7,few,TRBV2,CASSPGWGGGYEQYF,TGTGCCAGCAGTCCTGGATGGGGGGGAGGGTACGAGCAGTACTTC
TRBD2,TRBJ2-5,NA,TRBV7-9,CASSLRASGAETQYF,TGTGCCAGCAGCTTAAGGGCTAGCGGGGCGGAGACCCAGTACTTC